This T cell receptor beta chain was recorded in a study of T cells after posttransplantation cyclophosphamide. Overall study results and limits: TRB clonality was highly associated with recipient CMV seropositivity and reactivation.

On this clone itself: As yet, its antigen is unknown.

The V gene's germline CDR1 is SGHAT and CDR2 FQNNGV. V dropped 0 bases and J dropped 9 bases, with 24 bases sitting between them. CDR3 size: 17 residues. The protocol was immunoSEQ multiplex PCR, while the TCRdb copy is restricted to in-frame clones and leaves out a portion. The sample lists thousands of clones; over 95% were seen once. Sequences were obtained from naive CD8+ T cells sorted from PBMCs. The chain couples TRBV11-2 to TRBJ2-7; the D gene is possibly TRBD2 (6 bases). The clonotype was recovered from a man aged 50 or older in good health, CMV-negative, and a related stem cell transplant donor. CDR3 sequence reads: CASSLDPGAGVALGQYF. The CDR3 nucleotides read TGTGCCAGCAGCTTAGATCCGGGAGCGGGTGTTGCCCTGGGGCAGTACTTC.